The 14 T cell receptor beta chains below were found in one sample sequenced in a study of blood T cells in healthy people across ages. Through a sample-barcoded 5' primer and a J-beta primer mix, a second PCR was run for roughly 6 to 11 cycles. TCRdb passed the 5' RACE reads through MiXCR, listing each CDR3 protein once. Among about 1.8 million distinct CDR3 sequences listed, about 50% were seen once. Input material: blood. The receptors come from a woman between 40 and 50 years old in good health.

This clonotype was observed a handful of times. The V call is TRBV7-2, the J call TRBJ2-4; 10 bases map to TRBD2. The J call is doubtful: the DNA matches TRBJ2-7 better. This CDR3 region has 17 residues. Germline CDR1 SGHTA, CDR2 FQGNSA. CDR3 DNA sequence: TGTGCCAGCAGCCCCCCAGGGCTTAGCGGGGGGAGGAACGAGCAGTACTTC. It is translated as CASSPPGLSGGRNEQYF.

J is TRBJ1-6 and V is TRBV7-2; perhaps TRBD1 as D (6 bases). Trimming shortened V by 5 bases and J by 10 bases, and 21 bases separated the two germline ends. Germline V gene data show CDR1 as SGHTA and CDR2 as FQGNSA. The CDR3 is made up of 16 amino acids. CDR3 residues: CASSLRTTGFGSPLHF. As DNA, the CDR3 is TGTGCCAGCAGCCTACGGACTACAGGGTTCGGGTCACCCCTCCACTTT.

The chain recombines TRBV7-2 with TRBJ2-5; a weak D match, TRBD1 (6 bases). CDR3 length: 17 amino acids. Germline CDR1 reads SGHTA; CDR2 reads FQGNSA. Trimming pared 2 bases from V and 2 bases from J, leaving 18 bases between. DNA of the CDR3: TGTGCCAGCAGCTTATTGTTTATGACAGGAGCACAAGAGACCCAGTACTTC. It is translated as CASSLLFMTGAQETQYF.

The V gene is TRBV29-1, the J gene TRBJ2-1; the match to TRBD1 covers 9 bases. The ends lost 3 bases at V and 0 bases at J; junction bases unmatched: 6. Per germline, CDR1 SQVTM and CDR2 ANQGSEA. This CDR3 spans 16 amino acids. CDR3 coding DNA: TGCAGCGTTGAGACAGGGGGACCCAGCTCCTACAATGAGCAGTTCTTC. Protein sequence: CSVETGGPSSYNEQFF.

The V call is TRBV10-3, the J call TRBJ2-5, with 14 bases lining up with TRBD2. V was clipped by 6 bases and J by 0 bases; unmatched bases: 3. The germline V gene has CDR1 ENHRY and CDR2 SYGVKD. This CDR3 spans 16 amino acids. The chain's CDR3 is CAISGLAGGNQETQYF. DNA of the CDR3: TGTGCCATCAGCGGACTAGCGGGGGGTAACCAAGAGACCCAGTACTTC.

The CDR3 DNA follows: TGTGCCAGCAGCTTAGATCTAGGCGGGGGGTTTAATGAGCAGTACTTC. Amino acid sequence: CASSLDLGGGFNEQYF. The chain couples TRBV7-2 to TRBJ2-1; 8 bases align to TRBD2. The J call is doubtful: the DNA matches TRBJ2-7 better. The germline CDR1 and CDR2 sequences are SGHTA and FQGNSA. This CDR3 is 16 amino acids long.

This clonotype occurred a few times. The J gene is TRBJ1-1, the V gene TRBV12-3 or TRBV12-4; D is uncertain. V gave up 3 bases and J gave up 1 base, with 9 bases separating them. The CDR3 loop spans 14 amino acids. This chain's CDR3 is CASSLRVTNTEAFF. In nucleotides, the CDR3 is TGTGCCAGCAGTTTGAGGGTAACGAACACTGAAGCTTTCTTT.

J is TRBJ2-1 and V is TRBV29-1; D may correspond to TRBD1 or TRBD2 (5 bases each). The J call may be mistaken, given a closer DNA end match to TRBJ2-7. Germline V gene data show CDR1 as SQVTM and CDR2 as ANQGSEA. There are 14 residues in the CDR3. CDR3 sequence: CSVERGTIYNEQYF. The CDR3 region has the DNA TGCAGCGTTGAGAGGGGTACCATTTACAATGAGCAGTACTTC.

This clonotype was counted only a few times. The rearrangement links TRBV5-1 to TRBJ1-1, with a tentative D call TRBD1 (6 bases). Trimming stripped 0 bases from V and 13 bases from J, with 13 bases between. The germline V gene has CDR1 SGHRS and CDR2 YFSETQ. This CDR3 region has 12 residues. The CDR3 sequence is CASSLEGRGSFF. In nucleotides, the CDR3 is TGCGCCAGCAGCTTGGAGGGAAGGGGGAGTTTCTTT.

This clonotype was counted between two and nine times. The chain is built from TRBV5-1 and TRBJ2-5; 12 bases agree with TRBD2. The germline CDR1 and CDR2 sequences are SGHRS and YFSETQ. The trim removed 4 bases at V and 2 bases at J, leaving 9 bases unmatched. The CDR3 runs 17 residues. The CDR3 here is CASSHSGTSGWQETQYF. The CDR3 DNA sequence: TGCGCCAGCAGCCATTCCGGGACTAGCGGGTGGCAAGAGACCCAGTACTTC. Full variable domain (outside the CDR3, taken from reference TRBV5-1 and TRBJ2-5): KAGVTQTPRYLIKTRGQQVTLSCSPISGHRSVSWYQQTPGQGLQFLFEYFSETQRNKGNFPGRFSGRQFSNSRSEMNVSTLELGDSALYLCASSHSGTSGWQETQYFGPGTRLLVL.

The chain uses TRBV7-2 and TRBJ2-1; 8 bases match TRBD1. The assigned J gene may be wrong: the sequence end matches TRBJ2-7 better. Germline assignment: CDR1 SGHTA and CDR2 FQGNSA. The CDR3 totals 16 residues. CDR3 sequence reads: CASSRSQGANYNEQYF. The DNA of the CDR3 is TGTGCCAGCAGTCGTAGTCAGGGGGCCAACTACAATGAGCAGTACTTC.

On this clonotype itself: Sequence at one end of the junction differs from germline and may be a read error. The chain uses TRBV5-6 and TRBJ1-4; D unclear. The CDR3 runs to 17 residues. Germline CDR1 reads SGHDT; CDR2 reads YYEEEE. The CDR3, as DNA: TGTGCCAGCAGTTCCGCCTGGCCGGGTCCAACTAATGAACAACTGTTTTTT. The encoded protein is CASSSAWPGPTNEQLFF.

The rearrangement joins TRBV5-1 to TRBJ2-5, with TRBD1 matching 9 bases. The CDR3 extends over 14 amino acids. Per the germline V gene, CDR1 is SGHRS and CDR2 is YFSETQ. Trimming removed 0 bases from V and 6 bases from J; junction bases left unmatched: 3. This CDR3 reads CASSLADRGKTQYF. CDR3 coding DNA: TGCGCCAGCAGCTTGGCGGACAGGGGAAAGACCCAGTACTTC.

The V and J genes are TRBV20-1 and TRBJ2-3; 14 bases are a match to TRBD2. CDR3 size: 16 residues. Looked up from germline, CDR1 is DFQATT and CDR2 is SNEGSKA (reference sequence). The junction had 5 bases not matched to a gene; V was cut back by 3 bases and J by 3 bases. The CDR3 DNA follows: TGCAGTGCTAGGACTAGCGGGGGGGCCGTGACAGATACGCAGTATTTT. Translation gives CSARTSGGAVTDTQYF.